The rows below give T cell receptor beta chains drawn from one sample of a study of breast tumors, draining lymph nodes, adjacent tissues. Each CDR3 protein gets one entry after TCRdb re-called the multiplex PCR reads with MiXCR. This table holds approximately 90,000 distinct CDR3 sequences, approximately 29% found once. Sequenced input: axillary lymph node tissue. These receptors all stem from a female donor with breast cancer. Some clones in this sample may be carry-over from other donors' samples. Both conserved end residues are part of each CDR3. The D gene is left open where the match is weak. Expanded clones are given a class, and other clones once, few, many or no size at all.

CDR3 protein: CASSQGPSSSTDTQYF
CDR3 DNA: TGCGCCAGCAGCCAAGGACCCAGCTCTAGCACAGATACGCAGTATTTT
V gene: TRBV4-3
D gene: NA
J gene: TRBJ2-3
clone size: many

CDR3 protein: CASKQSRGTTIYF
CDR3 DNA: TGTGCCAGCAAGCAATCGAGGGGAACCACCATATATTTT
V gene: TRBV11-2
D gene: NA
J gene: TRBJ1-3
clone size: NA

CDR3 protein: CASSRLSTDTQYF
CDR3 DNA: TGCGCCAGTTCCCGACTCTCCACAGATACGCAGTATTTT
V gene: TRBV5-1
D gene: NA
J gene: TRBJ2-3
clone size: many

CDR3 protein: CASSAVELGTDTQYF
CDR3 DNA: TGTGCCAGTAGTGCCGTAGAGTTGGGCACAGATACGCAGTATTTT
V gene: TRBV19
D gene: NA
J gene: TRBJ2-3
clone size: many

CDR3 protein: CASSLAGWDEQFF
CDR3 DNA: TGTGCCAGCAGTTTAGCGGGATGGGATGAGCAGTTCTTC
V gene: TRBV7-9
D gene: TRBD2
J gene: TRBJ2-1
clone size: NA

CDR3 protein: CSARDQGGFLRYNEQFF
CDR3 DNA: TGCAGTGCTAGAGATCAGGGAGGTTTCCTCCGCTACAATGAGCAGTTCTTC
V gene: TRBV20-1
D gene: NA
J gene: TRBJ2-1
clone size: many

CDR3 protein: CASSRREGPYNEQYF
CDR3 DNA: TGTGCCAGCAGTCGGCGGGAGGGGCCCTACAATGAGCAGTACTTC
V gene: TRBV6-5
D gene: TRBD2
J gene: TRBJ2-7
clone size: NA

CDR3 protein: CSVEGSGLSGNTIYF
CDR3 DNA: TGCAGCGTTGAAGGTAGCGGGCTCTCTGGAAACACCATATATTTT
V gene: TRBV29-1
D gene: NA
J gene: TRBJ1-3
clone size: NA

CDR3 protein: CASGLGTGNQPQHF
CDR3 DNA: TGTGCTAGTGGTTTGGGCACTGGCAATCAGCCCCAGCATTTT
V gene: TRBV12-5
D gene: NA
J gene: TRBJ1-5
clone size: many

CDR3 protein: CASIPRQSSYNEQFF
CDR3 DNA: TGTGCCAGCATCCCCCGACAGAGCTCCTACAATGAGCAGTTCTTC
V gene: TRBV2
D gene: NA
J gene: TRBJ2-1
clone size: many

CDR3 protein: CASSPSATRYEQYF
CDR3 DNA: TGTGCCAGCAGTCCCTCGGCGACCCGGTACGAGCAGTACTTC
V gene: TRBV6-2/TRBV6-3
D gene: NA
J gene: TRBJ2-7
clone size: many

CDR3 protein: CATSPKQGFYGYTF
CDR3 DNA: TGTGCCACCAGTCCGAAACAGGGGTTCTATGGCTACACCTTC
V gene: TRBV15
D gene: TRBD1
J gene: TRBJ1-2
clone size: many

CDR3 protein: CSVEVRTSGSGNEQFF
CDR3 DNA: TGCAGCGTTGAAGTCCGGACTAGCGGGAGTGGGAATGAGCAGTTCTTC
V gene: TRBV29-1
D gene: TRBD2
J gene: TRBJ2-1
clone size: many

CDR3 protein: CASKREGGRSGNTIYF
CDR3 DNA: TGTGCCAGCAAGAGAGAGGGAGGTCGCTCTGGAAACACCATATATTTT
V gene: TRBV28
D gene: NA
J gene: TRBJ1-3
clone size: few

CDR3 protein: CASSLGLLQVSTDTQYF
CDR3 DNA: TGCGCCAGCAGCTTGGGGTTACTTCAGGTTAGCACAGATACGCAGTATTTT
V gene: TRBV5-1
D gene: NA
J gene: TRBJ2-3
clone size: many

CDR3 protein: CASSWLLGGGTRLLPKNIQYF
CDR3 DNA: TGTGCCAGCAGCTGGCTATTGGGGGGGGGAACTCGACTTTTACCCAAAAACATTCAGTACTTC
V gene: TRBV7-9
D gene: TRBD2
J gene: TRBJ2-4
clone size: many

CDR3 protein: CASSVGLSAFRGYTF
CDR3 DNA: TGTGCCAGCAGCGTAGGATTGTCTGCCTTCCGTGGCTACACCTTC
V gene: TRBV9
D gene: NA
J gene: TRBJ1-2
clone size: NA

CDR3 protein: CASSYDRGHEQYF
CDR3 DNA: TGCGCCAGCAGCTACGACAGGGGCCACGAGCAGTACTTC
V gene: TRBV5-1
D gene: TRBD1
J gene: TRBJ2-7
clone size: many

CDR3 protein: CACYSGRGDPYNEQFF
CDR3 DNA: TGTGCCTGCTATAGCGGGAGGGGAGACCCCTACAATGAGCAGTTCTTC
V gene: TRBV2
D gene: TRBD2
J gene: TRBJ2-1
clone size: NA

CDR3 protein: CASSYNLGTPTGELFF
CDR3 DNA: TGTGCCAGCAGTTACAACCTCGGGACCCCAACCGGGGAGCTGTTTTTT
V gene: TRBV6-5
D gene: NA
J gene: TRBJ2-2
clone size: many

CDR3 protein: CASSGAGTVDEQFLGPGKHEKLFF
CDR3 DNA: TGTGCCAGCAGCGGCGCCGGGACTGTGGATGAGCAGTTCCTCGGGCCAGGGAAGCACGAAAAACTGTTTTTT
V gene: TRBV7-2
D gene: NA
J gene: TRBJ1-4
clone size: NA

CDR3 protein: CSVQGQSRDYLTYTF
CDR3 DNA: TGCAGTGTACAGGGACAGAGCCGCGACTATTTGACCTACACCTTC
V gene: TRBV20-1
D gene: TRBD1
J gene: TRBJ1-2
clone size: NA

CDR3 protein: CATSETGGGWNQPQHF
CDR3 DNA: TGTGCCACCAGTGAAACAGGGGGCGGCTGGAATCAGCCCCAGCATTTT
V gene: TRBV24-1
D gene: TRBD1
J gene: TRBJ1-5
clone size: medium-sized

CDR3 protein: CASSDSRSGTAYGYTF
CDR3 DNA: TGTGCCAGTAGTGATAGCCGAAGCGGGACAGCTTATGGCTACACCTTC
V gene: TRBV19
D gene: TRBD1
J gene: TRBJ1-2
clone size: many

CDR3 protein: CASTPAASYEQYF
CDR3 DNA: TGTGCCAGCACCCCAGCGGCCTCCTACGAGCAGTACTTC
V gene: TRBV5-4
D gene: NA
J gene: TRBJ2-7
clone size: once

CDR3 protein: CASSSYIRELFF
CDR3 DNA: TGTGCCAGCAGTTCATATATCAGGGAGCTGTTTTTT
V gene: TRBV28
D gene: NA
J gene: TRBJ2-2
clone size: many